This T cell receptor beta chain was observed in a study of blood T cell repertoires in COVID-19. Turning to the study itself: Some COVID-19 samples were acute and others convalescent; all came from the United States, Italy and Spain. PBMCs, B-cell-depleted T cells, or T cells were the source of the cDNA or gDNA that made up the material.

CDR3 length: 17 residues. V shed 6 bases, J shed 0 bases, and the junction held 4 bases outside the gene matches. The germline gives CDR1 ENHRY, CDR2 SYGVKD. Methods used by the authors: Estimates of nucleated cell counts were drawn from the amplification of reference gene primers. Profiling relied on immunoSEQ multiplex PCR, and the TCRdb table lists in-frame clones only, not all of them. V and J calls and clone size follow that table, whereas D and trimming were derived from the DNA. The table has roughly 260,000 clones, roughly 88% seen once. The chain employs TRBV10-3 and TRBJ2-6; 11 positions agree with TRBD1. This TCR derives from a woman aged 40 to 50 who had recovered from COVID-19. The source material was peripheral blood. The CDR3 nucleotides are TGTGCCATCAGCGGGACAGGGGGTCTCTCTGGGGCCAACGTCCTGACTTTC. This sequence encodes CAISGTGGLSGANVLTF.